This T cell receptor (beta chain) was captured by sequencing in a study of blood T cell repertoires in COVID-19. Study context: The United States, Italy and Spain were the sources of the acute and convalescent COVID-19 samples. T cells, B-cell-depleted T cells, or PBMCs provided the cDNA or gDNA that served as material.

The junction had 17 bases not matched to a gene; V was cut back by 4 bases and J by 0 bases. This CDR3 has 19 amino acids. The germline CDR1 and CDR2 sequences are LGHNA and YNFKEQ. This clone was detected only a few times. The method was immunoSEQ multiplex PCR; TCRdb's version includes in-frame clones alone and lacks a portion of them. The repertoire has approximately 180,000 clones, almost 80% of them found once; the top ten carry 26%. V and J are TRBV4-2 and TRBJ2-7, with TRBD2 identical over 8 bases. This receptor was obtained from a woman aged 70-85 years with acute or convalescent COVID-19. The sample comprised peripheral blood. CDR3 DNA sequence: TGTGCCAGCAGCCGCGGGACTAGTGGGTTAGGGGCCTTCTCCTACGAGCAGTACTTC. Translating gives CASSRGTSGLGAFSYEQYF.